These T cell receptor beta chains were read from a single sample in a study of tumor-infiltrating lymphocytes in primary liver carcinoma. TCRdb re-analysed the multiplex PCR reads in MiXCR, keeping a single row per CDR3 protein. The data hold around 88,000 distinct CDR3 sequences, with around 68% observed a single time. Sample: tumor-adjacent normal liver tissue. The receptors come from a middle-aged man with primary liver carcinoma and hepatitis B virus infection. Both conserved end residues are part of each CDR3. A D gene is named only where the DNA matches it firmly. Size tells how often a clone was seen (once, few, many) or the class of an expanded clone, and some rows leave it out.

TRBJ2-7 | TRBV7-8 | - | - | TGTGCCAGCAGCTTACCCTGGTCCCCCAGGACCCACGAGCAGTACTTC | CASSLPWSPRTHEQYF
TRBJ2-7 | TRBV4-1 | - | - | TGCGCCAGCAGCCAGCTAACCGGGCAGACCTACGAGCAGTACTTC | CASSQLTGQTYEQYF
TRBJ2-7 | TRBV12-3/TRBV12-4 | - | - | TGTGTCACCTCAGGGGGGGCAGTCTACGAGCAGTACTTC | CVTSGGAVYEQYF
TRBJ2-1 | TRBV30 | - | - | TGTGCCTGGAGTGTATCAAGGGCGAACAATGAGCAGTTCTTC | CAWSVSRANNEQFF
TRBJ1-1 | TRBV28 | - | - | - | CASTLAFVGVGTEAFF
TRBJ2-3 | TRBV6-6 | TRBD1 | many | TGTGCCAGCAGTCTCTTTTTGGGACAGGGGACAGATACGCAGTATTTT | CASSLFLGQGTDTQYF
TRBJ1-4 | TRBV12-3/TRBV12-4 | TRBD1 | - | TGTGCCAGCGGTCCGGACAGGGAGGGTGGAAAACTGTTTTTT | CASGPDREGGKLFF
TRBJ1-2 | TRBV4-1 | - | - | TGCGCCAGCAGCCATGCTATGGGTTCCTATGGCTACACCTTC | CASSHAMGSYGYTF
TRBJ2-2 | TRBV29-1 | - | many | TGCAGCGTCAATTCTAGAGGCACCGGGGAGCTGTTTTTT | CSVNSRGTGELFF
TRBJ2-1 | TRBV10-3 | - | many | TGTGCCATCGGGCAGGGGCCCTACAATGAGCAGTTCTTC | CAIGQGPYNEQFF
TRBJ2-3 | TRBV5-1 | - | few | TGCGCCAGCAGCTTAGGACAGAGCACAGATACGCAGTATTTT | CASSLGQSTDTQYF
TRBJ2-7 | TRBV29-1 | - | many | TGCAGCGTTGCGGAAGTTGACGAGCAGTACTTC | CSVAEVDEQYF
TRBJ2-2 | TRBV12-5 | - | - | TGTGCTAGTGGTCCCCCGGGGGCAACGAACTCCGGGGAGCTGTTTTTT | CASGPPGATNSGELFF
TRBJ2-3 | TRBV4-1 | TRBD2 | - | TGTGCCAGCAGCCAAGAGCCTAGCGGCACAGATATGCAATATTTT | CASSQEPSGTDMQYF
TRBJ2-6 | TRBV11-2 | - | - | TGTGCCAGCAGCCTAGTGGGGGGCGCAGCTGGGGCCAACGTCCAGACTTTT | CASSLVGGAAGANVQTF
TRBJ2-1 | TRBV11-2 | - | - | TGCGCCAGCAGCTACGGGGGGAGACAGGGCTACAATGAGCAGTTCTTC | CASSYGGRQGYNEQFF
TRBJ2-7 | TRBV12-3/TRBV12-4 | - | - | TGTGCCAGCAGTTCGACAGGGAGGGGTTCAGCCTACGTGCAGTATTTC | CASSSTGRGSAYVQYF
TRBJ2-5 | TRBV21-1 | - | - | TGTGCCAGCCTCGATCACCCCACCCAGTACTTC | CASLDHPTQYF
TRBJ2-4 | TRBV12-3/TRBV12-4 | - | - | TGTGCCAACAGCTTGGCAAGGGGCTATCAGTACTTC | CANSLARGYQYF
TRBJ1-6 | TRBV6-6 | - | - | TGTGCAAGCAGTTACATGGACAGAGATTCATCCCTCCACTTT | CASSYMDRDSSLHF
TRBJ2-1 | TRBV11-2 | TRBD2 | once | TGTGACAGCAGCTTAGCGGGGACCTCCTACAATGAGCAGTTCTTC | CDSSLAGTSYNEQFF
TRBJ2-4 | TRBV28 | - | - | TGTGCGACGTTCACAACCAACAAAGACATTCAGTACTTC | CATFTTNKDIQYF
TRBJ1-1 | TRBV11-3 | - | - | TGTGCCAGCAGCCCGCGTGGGGGCACTGAAGCTTTCTTT | CASSPRGGTEAFF
TRBJ2-1 | TRBV11-2 | TRBD1 | - | TGTGTCAGCAGCGACTCGACAGGGCCCAGGGGCGATGAGCAGTTCTTC | CVSSDSTGPRGDEQFF
TRBJ1-5 | TRBV6-5 | - | - | TGTGCCAGCAGTTACAGGTCTGGGAATCGGCCCCAGCATTTT | CASSYRSGNRPQHF
TRBJ1-5 | TRBV11-2 | - | - | TGTGCCAGCAACCCTTATGCAGGGGCTCAGCCCCAGCATTTT | CASNPYAGAQPQHF
TRBJ2-5 | TRBV11-1 | - | - | TGTGCCAGCAGTCCGTCCCCAGAGGTCAGGAAGGACTTCCAAGAGACCCAGTATTTC | CASSPSPEVRKDFQETQYF
TRBJ2-7 | TRBV4-1 | - | - | TGCACCAGCAGCCCCCTTGGGAATGGCTACGAACAGTACTTC | CTSSPLGNGYEQYF
TRBJ2-3 | TRBV7-8 | TRBD2 | many | TGTGCCAGCAGCCCCCGACTAGCGGGTGAGGTCACAGATACGCAGTATTTT | CASSPRLAGEVTDTQYF
TRBJ2-2 | TRBV29-1 | - | - | TGCAGCGTTTCGACAGAAATCACCGGGGAGCTGTTTTTC | CSVSTEITGELFF
TRBJ2-7 | TRBV11-2 | - | - | TGTGCCAGCAGCGCCCGGGACATGGGTTTCTACGAACAGTACTTC | CASSARDMGFYEQYF
TRBJ2-1 | TRBV11-2 | - | medium-sized | TGTGCCAGCAGACCCACAGGTCGCGATGAGCAGTTCTTC | CASRPTGRDEQFF
TRBJ2-3 | TRBV5-5 | - | - | TGTGCCGGCAGTCCTTCCGGGGTGAGCACAGATACGCAGTATTTT | CAGSPSGVSTDTQYF
TRBJ1-2 | TRBV10-3 | - | many | TGTGCCATCAGTGATCCGAAGGGGGACTATGGCTACACCTTC | CAISDPKGDYGYTF
TRBJ1-5 | TRBV12-3/TRBV12-4 | - | many | TGTGCCAGCAGTCCCAGCGGGTTGGGGGGCAATCAGCCCCAGCATTTT | CASSPSGLGGNQPQHF
TRBJ2-1 | TRBV11-2 | - | - | TGTGCCTGCAGTTCAGCGAGCCCTGGGAATGAGCAGTTCTTT | CACSSASPGNEQFF
TRBJ2-1 | TRBV6-5 | TRBD2 | - | TGTGCAAGCACGACCTCACTAGCGGGACCCAACAATGAGCAGTTCTTC | CASTTSLAGPNNEQFF
TRBJ2-5 | TRBV29-1 | - | - | TGCCGCCTCGGAGAGGGGGAGACCCAGTACTTC | CRLGEGETQYF
TRBJ2-3 | TRBV29-1 | - | - | TGCAGCGTCCGACTGCATGGGACGATAGATACGCAGTATTTT | CSVRLHGTIDTQYF
TRBJ2-1 | TRBV11-2 | - | - | TGTGTCAGCAGCGTATGGAGGGACAATGAGCAGTTCTTC | CVSSVWRDNEQFF
TRBJ2-7 | TRBV29-1 | TRBD1 | - | TGCAGCGCACTGACAGGGAGCTACGAGCAGTACTTC | CSALTGSYEQYF
TRBJ1-6 | TRBV11-2 | - | few | TGTGCCAGCAGCCCGGACGGGTATAATTCACCCCTACACTTC | CASSPDGYNSPLHF
TRBJ1-6 | TRBV6-5 | TRBD1 | many | TGTGCCAGCAGTACCGGGACAGCTTCACCCCTCCACTTT | CASSTGTASPLHF